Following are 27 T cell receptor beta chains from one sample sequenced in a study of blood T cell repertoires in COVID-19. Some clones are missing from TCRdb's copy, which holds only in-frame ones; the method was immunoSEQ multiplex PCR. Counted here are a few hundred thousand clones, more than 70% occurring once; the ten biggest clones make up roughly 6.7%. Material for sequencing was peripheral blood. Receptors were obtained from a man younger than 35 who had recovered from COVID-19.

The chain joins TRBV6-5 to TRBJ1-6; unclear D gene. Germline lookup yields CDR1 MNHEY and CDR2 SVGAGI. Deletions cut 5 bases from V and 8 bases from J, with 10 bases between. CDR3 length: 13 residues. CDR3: CASSPGSDSPLHF. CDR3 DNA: TGTGCCAGCAGTCCGGGTTCTGATTCACCCCTCCACTTT.

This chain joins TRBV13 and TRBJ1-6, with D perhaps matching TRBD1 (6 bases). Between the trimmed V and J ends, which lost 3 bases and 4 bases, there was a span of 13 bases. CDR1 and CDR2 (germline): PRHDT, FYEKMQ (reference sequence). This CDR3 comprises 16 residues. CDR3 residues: CASSFYREGYNSPLHF. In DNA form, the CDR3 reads TGTGCCAGCAGCTTCTACAGGGAAGGGTATAATTCACCCCTCCACTTT.

Here the CDR3 DNA reads TGTGCCAGTAGTACTTACGGGACACCTAACACTGAAGCTTTCTTT. Its protein product is CASSTYGTPNTEAFF. The J gene is TRBJ1-1, the V gene TRBV19; tentative D call: TRBD1 (6 bases). The V end was cut by 4 bases, the J end by 2 bases, with 14 bases between. Germline V gives CDR1 LNHDA, CDR2 SQIVND (reference sequence). This CDR3 is 15 amino acids long.

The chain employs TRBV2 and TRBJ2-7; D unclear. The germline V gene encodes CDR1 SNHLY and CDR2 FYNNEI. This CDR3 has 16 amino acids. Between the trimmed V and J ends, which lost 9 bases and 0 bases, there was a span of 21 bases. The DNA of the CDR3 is TGTGCCAGAAGCCCCTCCCGCGCGGCCAGCTCCTACGAGCAGTACTTC. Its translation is CARSPSRAASSYEQYF.

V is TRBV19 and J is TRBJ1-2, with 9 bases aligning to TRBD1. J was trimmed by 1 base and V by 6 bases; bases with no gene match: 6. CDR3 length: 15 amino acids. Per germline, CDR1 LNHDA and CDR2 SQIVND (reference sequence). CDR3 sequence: CASRSQDRGNYGYTF. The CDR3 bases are TGTGCCAGTAGGAGCCAGGACAGGGGTAACTATGGCTACACCTTC.

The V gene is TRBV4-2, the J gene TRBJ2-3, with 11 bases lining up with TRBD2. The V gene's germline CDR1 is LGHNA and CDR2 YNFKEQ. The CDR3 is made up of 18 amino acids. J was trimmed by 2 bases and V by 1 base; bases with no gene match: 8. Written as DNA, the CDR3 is TGTGCCAGCAGCCAAGTTCCGGGACTAGCGGACGACACAGATACGCAGTATTTT. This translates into CASSQVPGLADDTDTQYF.

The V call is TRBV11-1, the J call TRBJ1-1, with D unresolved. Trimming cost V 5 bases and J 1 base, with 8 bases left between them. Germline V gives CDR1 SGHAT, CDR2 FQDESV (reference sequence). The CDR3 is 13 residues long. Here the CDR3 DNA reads TGTGCCAGCAGCGCGATCGGGAACACTGAAGCTTTCTTT. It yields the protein CASSAIGNTEAFF.

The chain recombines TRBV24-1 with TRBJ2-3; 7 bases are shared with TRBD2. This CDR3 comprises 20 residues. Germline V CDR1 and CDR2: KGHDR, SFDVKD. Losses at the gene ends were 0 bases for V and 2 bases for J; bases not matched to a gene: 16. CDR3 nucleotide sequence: TGTGCCACCAGTGATTTGTTGACGGCGGTCGGCGGGAGTAACACAGATACGCAGTATTTT. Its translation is CATSDLLTAVGGSNTDTQYF.

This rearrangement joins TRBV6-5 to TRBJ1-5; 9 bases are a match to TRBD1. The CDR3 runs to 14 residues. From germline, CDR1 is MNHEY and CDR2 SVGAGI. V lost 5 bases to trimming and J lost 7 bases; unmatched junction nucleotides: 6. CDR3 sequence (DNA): TGTGCCAGCAGTAAACAGGGGGCTGAGCAGCCCCAGCATTTT. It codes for CASSKQGAEQPQHF.

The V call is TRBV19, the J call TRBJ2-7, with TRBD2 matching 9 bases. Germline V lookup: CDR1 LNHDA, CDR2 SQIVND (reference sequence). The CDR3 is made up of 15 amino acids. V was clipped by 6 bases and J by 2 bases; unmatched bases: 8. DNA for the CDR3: TGTGCCAGTAGCCCGGGACTAGCAAGGGCCTACGAGCAGTACTTC. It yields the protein CASSPGLARAYEQYF.

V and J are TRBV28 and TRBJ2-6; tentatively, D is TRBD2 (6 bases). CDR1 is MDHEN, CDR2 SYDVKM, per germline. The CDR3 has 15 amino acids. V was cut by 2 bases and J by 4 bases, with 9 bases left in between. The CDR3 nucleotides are TGTGCCAGCAGTTTAGGGGGGTCCGGGGCCAACGTCCTGACTTTC. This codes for CASSLGGSGANVLTF. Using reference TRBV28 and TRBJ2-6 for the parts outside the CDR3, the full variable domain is DVKVTQSSRYLVKRTGEKVFLECVQDMDHENMFWYRQDPGLGLRLIYFSYDVKMKEKGDIPEGYSVSREKKERFSLILESASTNQTSMYLCASSLGGSGANVLTFGAGSRLTVL.

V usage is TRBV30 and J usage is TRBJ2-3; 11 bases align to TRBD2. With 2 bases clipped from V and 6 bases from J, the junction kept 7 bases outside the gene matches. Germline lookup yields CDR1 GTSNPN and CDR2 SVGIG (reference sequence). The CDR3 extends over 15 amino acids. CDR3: CAWSWTSGLGDTQYF. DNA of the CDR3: TGTGCCTGGAGTTGGACTAGCGGGTTAGGTGATACGCAGTATTTT.

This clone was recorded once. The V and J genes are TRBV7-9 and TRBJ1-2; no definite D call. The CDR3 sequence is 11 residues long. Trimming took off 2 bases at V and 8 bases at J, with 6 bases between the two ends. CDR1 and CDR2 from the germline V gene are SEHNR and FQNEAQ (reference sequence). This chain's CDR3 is CASSLSRGYTF. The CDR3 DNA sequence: TGTGCCAGCAGCTTATCCCGGGGCTACACCTTC.

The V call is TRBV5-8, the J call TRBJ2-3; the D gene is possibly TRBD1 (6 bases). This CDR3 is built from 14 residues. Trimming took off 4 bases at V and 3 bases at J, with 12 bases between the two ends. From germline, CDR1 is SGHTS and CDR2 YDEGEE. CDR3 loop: CASSMTGITDTQYF. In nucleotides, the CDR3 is TGTGCCAGCAGCATGACAGGCATAACAGATACGCAGTATTTT.

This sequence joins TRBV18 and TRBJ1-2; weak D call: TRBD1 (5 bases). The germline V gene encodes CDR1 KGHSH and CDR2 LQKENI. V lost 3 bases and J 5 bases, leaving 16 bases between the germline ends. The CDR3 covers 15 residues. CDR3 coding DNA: TGTGCCAGCTCACCCAGGGAGGGCTTAGGATATGGCTACACCTTC. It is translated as CASSPREGLGYGYTF.

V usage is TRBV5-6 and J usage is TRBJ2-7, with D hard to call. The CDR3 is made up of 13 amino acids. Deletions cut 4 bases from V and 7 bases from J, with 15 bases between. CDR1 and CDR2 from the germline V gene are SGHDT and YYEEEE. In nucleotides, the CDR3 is TGTGCCAGCAGCCTGGGTCAGATTGGTGAGCAGTACTTC. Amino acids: CASSLGQIGEQYF. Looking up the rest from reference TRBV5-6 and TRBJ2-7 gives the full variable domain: DAGVTQSPTHLIKTRGQQVTLRCSPKSGHDTVSWYQQALGQGPQFIFQYYEEEERQRGNFPDRFSGHQFPNYSSELNVNALLLGDSALYLCASSLGQIGEQYFGPGTRLTVT.

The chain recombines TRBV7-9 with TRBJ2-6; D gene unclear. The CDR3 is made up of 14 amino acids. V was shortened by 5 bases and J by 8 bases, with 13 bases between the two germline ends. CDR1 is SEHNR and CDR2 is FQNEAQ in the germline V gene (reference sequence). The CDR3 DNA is TGTGCCAGCAGCCTGGCGGTCCCGTCCAACGTCCTGACTTTC. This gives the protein CASSLAVPSNVLTF.

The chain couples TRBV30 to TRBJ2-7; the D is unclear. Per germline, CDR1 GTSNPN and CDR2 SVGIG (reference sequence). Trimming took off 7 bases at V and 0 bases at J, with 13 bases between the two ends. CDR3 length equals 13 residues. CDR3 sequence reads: CAYLPGSSYEQYF. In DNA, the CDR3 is TGTGCCTATTTACCTGGCAGCTCCTACGAGCAGTACTTC.

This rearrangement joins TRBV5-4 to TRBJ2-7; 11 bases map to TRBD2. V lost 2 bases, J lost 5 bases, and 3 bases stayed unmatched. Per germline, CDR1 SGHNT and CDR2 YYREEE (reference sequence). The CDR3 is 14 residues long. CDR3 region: CASSLVLAGDEQYF. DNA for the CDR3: TGTGCCAGCAGCTTAGTACTAGCGGGAGACGAGCAGTACTTC.

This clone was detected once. For the CDR3, the DNA is TGTGCCAGCAGCTTAGACGGCTATGGCTACACCTTC. It codes for CASSLDGYGYTF. This rearrangement joins TRBV7-9 to TRBJ1-2, with unresolved D. CDR1 and CDR2 from the germline V gene are SEHNR and FQNEAQ (reference sequence). CDR3 length: 12 residues. Trimming cost V 1 base and J 4 bases, with 4 bases left between them.

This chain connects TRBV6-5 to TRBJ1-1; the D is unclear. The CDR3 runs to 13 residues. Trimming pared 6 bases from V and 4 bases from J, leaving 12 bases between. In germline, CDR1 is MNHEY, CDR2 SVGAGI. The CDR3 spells CASSQPQLTEAFF. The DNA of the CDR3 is TGTGCCAGCAGCCAACCACAGCTCACTGAAGCTTTCTTT.

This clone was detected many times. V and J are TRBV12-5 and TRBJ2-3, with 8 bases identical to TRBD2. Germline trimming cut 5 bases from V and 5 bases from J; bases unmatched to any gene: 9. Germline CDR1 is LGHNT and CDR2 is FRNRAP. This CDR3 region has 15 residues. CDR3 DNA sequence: TGTGCTAGTGGTAGCCAGGCGGGAGGTGTAGATACGCAGTATTTT. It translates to CASGSQAGGVDTQYF.

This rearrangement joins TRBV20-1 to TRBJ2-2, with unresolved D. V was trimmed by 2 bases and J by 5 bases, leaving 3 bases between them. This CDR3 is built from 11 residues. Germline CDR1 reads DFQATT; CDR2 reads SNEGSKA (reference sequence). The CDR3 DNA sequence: TGCAGTGCTAGACTAACCGGGGAGCTGTTTTTT. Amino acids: CSARLTGELFF.

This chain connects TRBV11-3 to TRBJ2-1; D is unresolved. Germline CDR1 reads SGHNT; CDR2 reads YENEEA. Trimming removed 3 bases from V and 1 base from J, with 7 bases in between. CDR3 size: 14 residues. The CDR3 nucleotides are TGTGCCAGCAGCTTCGGGTCTTCCTACAATGAGCAGTTCTTC. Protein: CASSFGSSYNEQFF.

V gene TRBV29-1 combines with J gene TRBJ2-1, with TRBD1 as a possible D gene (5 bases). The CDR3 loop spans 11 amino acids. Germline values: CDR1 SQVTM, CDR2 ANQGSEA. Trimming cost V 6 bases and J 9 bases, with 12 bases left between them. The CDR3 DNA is TGCAGCGTGGGGCGAGAGATTGAGCAGTTCTTC. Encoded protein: CSVGREIEQFF.

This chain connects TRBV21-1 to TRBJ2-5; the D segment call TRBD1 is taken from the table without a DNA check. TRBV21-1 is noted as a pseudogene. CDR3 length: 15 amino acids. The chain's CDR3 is CASSKGEGQGETQYF. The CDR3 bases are TGTGCCAGCAGCAAAGGAGAAGGACAGGGAGAGACCCAGTACTTC.

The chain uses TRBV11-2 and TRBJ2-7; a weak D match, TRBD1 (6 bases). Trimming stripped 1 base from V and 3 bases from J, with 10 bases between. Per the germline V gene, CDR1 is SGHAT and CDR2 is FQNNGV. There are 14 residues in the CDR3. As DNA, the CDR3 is TGTGCCAGCAGCTTAGTGGCAGGGGACTACGAGCAGTACTTC. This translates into CASSLVAGDYEQYF.